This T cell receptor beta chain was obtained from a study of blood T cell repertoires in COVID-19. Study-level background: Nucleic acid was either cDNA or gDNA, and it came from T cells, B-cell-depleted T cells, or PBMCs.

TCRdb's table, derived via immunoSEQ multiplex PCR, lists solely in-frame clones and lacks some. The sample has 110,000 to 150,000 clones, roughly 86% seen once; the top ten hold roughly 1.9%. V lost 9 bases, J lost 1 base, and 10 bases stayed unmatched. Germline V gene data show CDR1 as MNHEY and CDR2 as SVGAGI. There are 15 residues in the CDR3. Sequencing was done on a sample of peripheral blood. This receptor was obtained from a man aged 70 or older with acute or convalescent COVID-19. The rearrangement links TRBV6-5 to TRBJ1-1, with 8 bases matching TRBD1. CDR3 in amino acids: CASTNRGTGNTEAFF. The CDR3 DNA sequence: TGTGCCAGTACGAACAGGGGGACGGGGAACACTGAAGCTTTCTTT.